The 8 T cell receptor beta chains reported below all come from one sample, sequenced in a study of early T cells in non-severe SARS-CoV-2 infection. TCRdb used MiXCR to reprocess the 5' RACE reads, holding one entry per CDR3 protein. The sample records over 50,000 distinct CDR3 sequences, roughly a tenth being singletons. Sequencing was performed on whole blood. Receptors were obtained from an adult who was a healthcare worker with PCR-confirmed SARS-CoV-2 infection or an uninfected control (not recorded which).

J is TRBJ1-6 and V is TRBV5-1; 7 bases line up with TRBD1. The CDR3 runs to 15 residues. The germline CDR1 and CDR2 sequences are SGHRS and YFSETQ. V lost 4 bases and J lost 7; bases outside the gene matches: 8. Here the CDR3 reads CASSLRQGANSPLHF. CDR3 in DNA: TGCGCCAGCAGCCTACGACAGGGAGCGAATTCACCCCTCCACTTT.

This clonotype was detected ten times or more. V and J are TRBV19 and TRBJ1-2, with D uncertain. Deletions cut 5 bases from V and 5 bases from J, with 15 bases between. The CDR3 length is 14 residues. Germline CDR1 is LNHDA and CDR2 is SQIVND (reference sequence). CDR3 loop: CASSSRTAIYGYTF. Here the CDR3 DNA reads TGTGCCAGTAGTTCCAGGACCGCGATATATGGCTACACCTTC.

This clonotype was found a few times. The chain recombines TRBV6-1 with TRBJ1-1; TRBD1 is a possible D gene (6 bases). The CDR3 loop spans 13 amino acids. Trimming cost V 7 bases and J 5 bases, with 14 bases left between them. Germline V gene data show CDR1 as MNHNS and CDR2 as SASEGT. The CDR3 DNA follows: TGTGCCAGCACTGTGGGGGCCCGGACTGAAGCTTTCTTT. It is translated as CASTVGARTEAFF.

There are many counts of this clonotype. J is TRBJ2-5 and V is TRBV9, with D uncertain. CDR3 length: 14 amino acids. The ends were cut back, 0 bases at V and 8 bases at J, with 14 bases in the middle. Germline V lookup: CDR1 SGDLS, CDR2 YYNGEE. The CDR3 sequence is CASSVGVSEGTQYF. The CDR3 coding sequence is TGTGCCAGCAGCGTAGGAGTCTCGGAAGGAACCCAGTACTTC.

This clonotype was seen many times. CDR3 protein: CASSREILWNHEQYF. The CDR3 DNA sequence: TGTGCCAGCTCACGCGAAATCCTATGGAACCACGAGCAGTACTTC. V and J are TRBV18 and TRBJ2-7; D remains ambiguous. Per the germline V gene, CDR1 is KGHSH and CDR2 is LQKENI. V shed 4 bases and J shed 5 bases, with 18 bases lying between them. The CDR3 totals 15 residues.

The chain has TRBV5-1 and TRBJ2-1, with D perhaps matching TRBD2 (5 bases). Germline values: CDR1 SGHRS, CDR2 YFSETQ. CDR3 length equals 14 residues. The V end was cut by 4 bases, the J end by 4 bases, with 12 bases between. This chain's CDR3 is CASSPDRGYNEQFF. CDR3 coding DNA: TGCGCCAGCAGCCCGGACCGAGGGTACAATGAGCAGTTCTTC.

This clonotype was counted between two and nine times. The chain employs TRBV6-2 or TRBV6-3 and TRBJ2-1, with D possibly being TRBD2 (7 bases). The CDR3 length is 15 residues. Germline V gene data show CDR1 as MNHEY and CDR2 as SVGEGT. V lost 5 bases to trimming and J lost 6 bases, with 17 bases between them. CDR3 sequence reads: CASSLLGGAPNEQFF. For the CDR3, the DNA is TGTGCCAGCAGTCTATTGGGGGGGGCCCCCAATGAGCAGTTCTTC.

The sample holds a few counts of this clonotype. This chain uses TRBV11-2 with TRBJ1-1; D unresolved. Trimming shortened V by 5 bases and J by 0 bases, and 13 bases separated the two germline ends. The length of the CDR3 is 15 residues. The germline CDR1 and CDR2 sequences are SGHAT and FQNNGV. CDR3 amino acids: CASSRPSLMNTEAFF. As DNA, the CDR3 is TGTGCCAGCAGCCGTCCAAGCCTAATGAACACTGAAGCTTTCTTT.